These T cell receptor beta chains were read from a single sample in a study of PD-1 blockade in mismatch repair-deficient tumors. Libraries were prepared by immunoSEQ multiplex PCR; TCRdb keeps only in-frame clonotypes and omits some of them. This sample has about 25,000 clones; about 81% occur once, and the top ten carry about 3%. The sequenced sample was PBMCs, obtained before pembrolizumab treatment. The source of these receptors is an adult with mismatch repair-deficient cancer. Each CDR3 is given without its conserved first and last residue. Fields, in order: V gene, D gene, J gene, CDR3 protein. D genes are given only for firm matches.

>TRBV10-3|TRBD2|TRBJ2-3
AISATGTSGMGATDTQY
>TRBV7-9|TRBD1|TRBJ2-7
ASSYPGQAAYEQY
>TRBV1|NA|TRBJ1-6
TSSQDFPTGGRYSPLH
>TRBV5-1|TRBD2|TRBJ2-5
ASSFSGGQETQY
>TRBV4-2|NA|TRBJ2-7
ASSQDFTSPYYEQY
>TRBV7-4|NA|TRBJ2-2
ASSLEGSDTGELF
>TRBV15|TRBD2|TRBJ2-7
ATSISGRAYEQY
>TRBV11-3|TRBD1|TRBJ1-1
ASSLGQTMNTEAF
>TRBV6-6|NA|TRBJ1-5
ASSYRVDSNQPQH
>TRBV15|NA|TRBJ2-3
ATSRDPRGTTDTQY
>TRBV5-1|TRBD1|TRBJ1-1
ASSRGQGQTYTEAF
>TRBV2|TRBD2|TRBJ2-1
ASRTGTSDYNEQF
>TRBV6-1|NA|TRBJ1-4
ASKSTFPNEKLF
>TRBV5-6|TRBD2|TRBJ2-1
ASSFRTSGNLNEQF
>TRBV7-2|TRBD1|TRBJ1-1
ASSLVWVGTGAMNTEAF
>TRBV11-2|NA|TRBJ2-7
ASSFGQTYEQY
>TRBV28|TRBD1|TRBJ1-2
ASTPLGTVYGYT
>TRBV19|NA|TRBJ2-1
ASRGDRSYNEQF